Following are 18 T cell receptor beta chains from one sample sequenced in a study of blood T cells in healthy people across ages. Primers used in a second PCR of about 7 to 12 cycles were a sample-barcoded 5' primer and a J-beta primer mix. Each CDR3 protein gets one entry after TCRdb re-called the 5' RACE reads with MiXCR. The sample lists about 780,000 distinct CDR3 sequences; around 45% were seen once. Material for sequencing was blood. The receptors here all came from a man of 80 years or more in good health.

This chain connects TRBV5-1 to TRBJ2-7; 8 positions agree with TRBD2. The V and J ends lost 0 bases and 3 bases, in that order; junction bases with no gene match: 5. From germline, CDR1 is SGHRS and CDR2 YFSETQ. This CDR3 spans 15 amino acids. Here the CDR3 DNA reads TGCGCCAGCAGCTTGGGCCTAGCGGGCAACTACGAGCAGTACTTC. Residues: CASSLGLAGNYEQYF.

The chain recombines TRBV3-1 with TRBJ2-7, with 8 bases matching TRBD2. Germline V gene data show CDR1 as LGHDT and CDR2 as YNNKEL (reference sequence). This CDR3 is built from 17 residues. V gave up 0 bases and J gave up 1 base; unmatched junction bases: 8. The CDR3 loop is CASSQDVGGDYSYEQYF. The CDR3 nucleotides are TGTGCCAGCAGCCAAGATGTCGGGGGGGACTATTCCTACGAGCAGTACTTC.

The V gene is TRBV9, the J gene TRBJ2-1; 10 positions agree with TRBD2. CDR1 and CDR2 from the germline V gene are SGDLS and YYNGEE. The CDR3 has 19 amino acids. V lost 9 bases, J lost 2 bases, and 20 bases stayed unmatched. CDR3 residues: CATSDALYSSGGTYNEQFF. The CDR3 DNA reads TGTGCCACCAGTGACGCCTTATACTCTAGCGGGGGCACCTACAATGAGCAGTTCTTC. The full variable domain, with the rest looked up from reference TRBV9 and TRBJ2-1, is DSGVTQTPKHLITATGQRVTLRCSPRSGDLSVYWYQQSLDQGLQFLIQYYNGEERAKGNILERFSAQQFPDLHSELNLSSLELGDSALYFCATSDALYSSGGTYNEQFFGPGTRLTVL.

This chain uses TRBV28 with TRBJ1-2; D is unclear. CDR3 length: 12 residues. Germline values: CDR1 MDHEN, CDR2 SYDVKM. The V gene lost 6 bases and the J gene lost 2 bases, with 7 bases spanning the gap. For the CDR3, the DNA is TGTGCCAGCAGAGCCGGGAACTATGGCTACACCTTC. It encodes CASRAGNYGYTF.

The chain recombines TRBV28 with TRBJ2-5; the D is unclear. Trimming removed 6 bases from V and 2 bases from J, with 13 bases in between. Germline values: CDR1 MDHEN, CDR2 SYDVKM. This CDR3 is built from 14 residues. This CDR3 reads CASSPWVLQETQYF. Here the CDR3 DNA reads TGTGCCAGCAGCCCCTGGGTATTACAAGAGACCCAGTACTTC.

This clonotype was counted many times. The V call is TRBV25-1, the J call TRBJ2-7; D unresolved. CDR3 length equals 13 residues. V gave up 7 bases and J gave up 3 bases, with 13 bases separating them. CDR1 MGHDK and CDR2 SYGVNS come from the germline V gene. The CDR3 sequence: CASTKGPDYEQYF. In DNA, the CDR3 is TGTGCCAGCACAAAAGGACCCGACTACGAGCAGTACTTC.

This sequence joins TRBV12-3 or TRBV12-4 and TRBJ2-7; 8 nucleotides agree with TRBD1. Judging by the DNA end, TRBJ2-5 fits better; the J call may be wrong. The CDR3 is 12 amino acids. For the CDR3, the DNA is TGTGCCAGCAGGGACAGGGACGAGACCCAGTACTTC. This sequence encodes CASRDRDETQYF.

Written as DNA, the CDR3 is TGCGCCAGCAGTGAGTCGGGGGGACCAGATACGCAGTATTTT. Protein sequence: CASSESGGPDTQYF. V gene TRBV10-1 combines with J gene TRBJ2-3, with a weak D call TRBD2 (6 bases). CDR3 length equals 14 residues. Trimming left V 0 bases short and J 4 bases short, with 8 bases between. Germline V gene lookup returns CDR1 WNHNN and CDR2 SYGVQD (reference sequence).

The rearrangement joins TRBV2 to TRBJ1-2, with TRBD1 matching over 7 bases. The CDR3 is 13 amino acids. The V gene end was trimmed by 5 bases and the J gene end by 4 bases; junction bases not matched to a gene: 4. Per germline, CDR1 SNHLY and CDR2 FYNNEI. The CDR3 DNA sequence: TGTGCCAGCAGTATCGACAGGGCCTATGGCTACACCTTC. This gives the protein CASSIDRAYGYTF.

This clonotype was counted a few times. In DNA form, the CDR3 reads TGCAGTGCATCGATGGACGAAAAACTGTTTTTT. It specifies CSASMDEKLFF. V usage is TRBV20-1 and J usage is TRBJ1-4; D gene ambiguous. The ends were cut back, 6 bases at V and 8 bases at J, with 10 bases in the middle. The CDR3 is 11 residues long. Germline V gives CDR1 DFQATT, CDR2 SNEGSKA (reference sequence).

This clonotype was seen repeatedly, ten times or more. This chain connects TRBV4-1 to TRBJ2-5; weak D call: TRBD2 (5 bases). The germline V gene has CDR1 MGHRA and CDR2 YSYEKL. Trimming cost V 0 bases and J 2 bases, with 22 bases left between them. CDR3 length: 19 residues. The CDR3 loop is CASSQESSWGDGTQETQYF. The CDR3 DNA sequence: TGCGCCAGCAGCCAAGAGTCTTCGTGGGGAGACGGCACACAAGAGACCCAGTACTTC.

The sample holds a few counts of this clonotype. The V and J genes are TRBV5-8 and TRBJ2-7, with 7 bases fitting TRBD1. Per germline, CDR1 SGHTS and CDR2 YDEGEE. Trimming removed 5 bases from V and 4 bases from J; junction bases left unmatched: 6. The CDR3 spans 13 residues. This CDR3 reads CASRGRGLYEQYF. The CDR3 DNA reads as TGTGCCAGCAGGGGCAGGGGGTTATACGAGCAGTACTTC.

The chain combines TRBV30 with TRBJ1-3; possible D gene TRBD1, 6 bases. Trimming took 3 bases from V and 1 from J, leaving 16 bases between them. From germline, CDR1 is GTSNPN and CDR2 SVGIG (reference sequence). The CDR3 has 16 residues. The CDR3 spells CAWSPPGHNSGNTIYF. The CDR3 DNA sequence: TGTGCCTGGAGCCCCCCGGGACACAATTCTGGAAACACCATATATTTT.

This clonotype showed up many times. The chain joins TRBV29-1 to TRBJ2-5; D is perhaps TRBD1 (5 bases). Trimming left V 6 bases short and J 4 bases short, with 9 bases between. The V gene's germline CDR1 is SQVTM and CDR2 ANQGSEA. The CDR3 contains 11 residues. CDR3 region: CSVERGETQYF. The CDR3 coding sequence is TGCAGCGTCGAAAGGGGAGAGACCCAGTACTTC.

This clonotype was seen a few times. V usage is TRBV29-1 and J usage is TRBJ2-5, with unresolved D. The last part of the DNA fits TRBJ2-7 better; the J call may be wrong. Per the germline V gene, CDR1 is SQVTM and CDR2 is ANQGSEA. CDR3 length equals 11 residues. In nucleotides, the CDR3 is TGCAGCGTTGGACCGGTCCACGAGCAGTACTTC. This gives the protein CSVGPVHEQYF.

This clonotype was seen only a few times. The CDR3 DNA reads TGTGCCAGCAGCCCCCCCCCGGGACAGGGGGCATATGGCTACACCTTC. It is translated as CASSPPPGQGAYGYTF. This rearrangement joins TRBV7-2 to TRBJ1-2, with 12 bases that match TRBD1. Germline lookup yields CDR1 SGHTA and CDR2 FQGNSA. J lost 5 bases, V lost 5 bases, and 9 bases had no gene match. The CDR3 covers 16 residues. Supplemented by reference TRBV7-2 and TRBJ1-2, the full variable domain reads GAGVSQSPSNKVTEKGKDVELRCDPISGHTALYWYRQSLGQGLEFLIYFQGNSAPDKSGLPSDRFSAERTGGSVSTLTIQRTQQEDSAVYLCASSPPPGQGAYGYTFGSGTRLTVV.

V and J are TRBV29-1 and TRBJ1-4, with 7 bases lining up with TRBD1. The germline CDR1 and CDR2 sequences are SQVTM and ANQGSEA. The V and J ends lost 8 bases and 6 bases, in that order; junction bases with no gene match: 9. The CDR3 runs to 13 residues. The CDR3 region is CSIAQGMDEKLFF. The CDR3 DNA reads as TGCAGCATTGCACAGGGGATGGATGAAAAACTGTTTTTT. Drawing the rest from reference TRBV29-1 and TRBJ1-4, the complete variable domain is SAVISQKPSRDICQRGTSLTIQCQVDSQVTMMFWYRQQPGQSLTLIATANQGSEATYESGFVIDKFPISRPNLTFSTLTVSNMSPEDSSIYLCSIAQGMDEKLFFGSGTQLSVL.

The V call is TRBV12-3 or TRBV12-4, the J call TRBJ2-3, with D perhaps matching TRBD2 (5 bases). V lost 5 bases and J lost 2, with 8 bases in between. CDR3 size: 13 residues. The CDR3 nucleotides read TGTGCCAGCAGTCGGGGTTCCACAGATACGCAGTATTTT. It encodes CASSRGSTDTQYF.